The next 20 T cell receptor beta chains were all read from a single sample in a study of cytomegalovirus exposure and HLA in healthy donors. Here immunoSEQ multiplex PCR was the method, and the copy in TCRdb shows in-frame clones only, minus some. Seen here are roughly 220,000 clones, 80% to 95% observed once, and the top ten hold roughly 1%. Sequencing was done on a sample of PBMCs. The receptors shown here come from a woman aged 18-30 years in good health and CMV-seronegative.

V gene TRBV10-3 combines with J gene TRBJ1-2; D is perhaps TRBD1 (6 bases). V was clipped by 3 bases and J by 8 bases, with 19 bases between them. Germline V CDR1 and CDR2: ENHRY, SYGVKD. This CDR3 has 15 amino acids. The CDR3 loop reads CAISDTATGRGGYTF. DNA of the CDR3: TGTGCCATCAGTGACACCGCGACAGGTCGCGGGGGCTACACCTTC.

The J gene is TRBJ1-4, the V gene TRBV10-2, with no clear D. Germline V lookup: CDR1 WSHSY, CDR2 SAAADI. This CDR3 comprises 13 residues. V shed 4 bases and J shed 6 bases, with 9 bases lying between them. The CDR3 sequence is CASSGVTHEKLFF. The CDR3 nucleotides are TGCGCCAGCAGTGGGGTGACTCATGAAAAACTGTTTTTT.

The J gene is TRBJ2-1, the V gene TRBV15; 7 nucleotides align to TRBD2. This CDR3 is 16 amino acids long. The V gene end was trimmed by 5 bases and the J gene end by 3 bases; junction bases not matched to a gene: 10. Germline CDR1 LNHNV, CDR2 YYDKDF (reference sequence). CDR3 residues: CATSQGVSGNYNEQFF. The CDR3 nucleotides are TGTGCCACCAGCCAGGGAGTAAGCGGGAACTACAATGAGCAGTTCTTC.

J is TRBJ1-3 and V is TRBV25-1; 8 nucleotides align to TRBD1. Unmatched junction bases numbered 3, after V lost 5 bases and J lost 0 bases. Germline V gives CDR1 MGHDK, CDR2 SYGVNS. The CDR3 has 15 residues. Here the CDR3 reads CASSSGGGSGNTIYF. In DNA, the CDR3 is TGTGCCAGCAGTTCAGGGGGCGGCTCTGGAAACACCATATATTTT. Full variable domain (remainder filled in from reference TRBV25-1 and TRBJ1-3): EADIYQTPRYLVIGTGKKITLECSQTMGHDKMYWYQQDPGMELHLIHYSYGVNSTEKGDLSSESTVSRIRTEHFPLTLESARPSHTSQYLCASSSGGGSGNTIYFGEGSWLTVV.

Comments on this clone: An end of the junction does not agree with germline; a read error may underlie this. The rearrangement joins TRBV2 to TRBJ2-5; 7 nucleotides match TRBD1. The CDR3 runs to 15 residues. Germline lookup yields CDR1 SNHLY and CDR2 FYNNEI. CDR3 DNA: TGTACCAGCAGTGAAGTTGGGACAGACCAAGAGACCCAGTACTTC. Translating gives CTSSEVGTDQETQYF.

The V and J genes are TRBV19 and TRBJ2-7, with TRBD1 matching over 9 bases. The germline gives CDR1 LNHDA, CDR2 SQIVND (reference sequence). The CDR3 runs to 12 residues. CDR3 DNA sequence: TGTGCTGCCGGGACAGGGCCCTACGAGCAGTACTTC. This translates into CAAGTGPYEQYF.

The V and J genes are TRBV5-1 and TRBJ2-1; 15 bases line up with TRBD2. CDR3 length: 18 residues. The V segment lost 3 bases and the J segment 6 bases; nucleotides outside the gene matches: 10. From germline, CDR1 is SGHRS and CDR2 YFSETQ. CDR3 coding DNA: TGCGCCAGCAGCTACCTAAAACCGGGACTAGCGGGAGGCAATGAGCAGTTCTTC. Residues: CASSYLKPGLAGGNEQFF.

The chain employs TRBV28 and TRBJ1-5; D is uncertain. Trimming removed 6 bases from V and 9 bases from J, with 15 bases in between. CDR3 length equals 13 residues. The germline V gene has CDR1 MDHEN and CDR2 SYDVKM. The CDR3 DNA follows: TGTGCCAGCAGACGGTACAGCCAAGGGCCCCAGCATTTT. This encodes CASRRYSQGPQHF.

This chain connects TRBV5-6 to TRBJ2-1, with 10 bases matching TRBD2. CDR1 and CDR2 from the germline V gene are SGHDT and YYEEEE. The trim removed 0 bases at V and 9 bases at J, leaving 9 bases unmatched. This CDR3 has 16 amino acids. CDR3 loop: CASSLVGSSGSGEQFF. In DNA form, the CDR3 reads TGTGCCAGCAGCTTGGTTGGTTCTAGCGGGAGCGGTGAGCAGTTCTTC.

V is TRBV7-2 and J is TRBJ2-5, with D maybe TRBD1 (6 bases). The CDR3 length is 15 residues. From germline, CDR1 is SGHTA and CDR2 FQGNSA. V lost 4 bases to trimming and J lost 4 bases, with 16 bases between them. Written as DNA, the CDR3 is TGTGCCAGCAGCTCCGGGACATCCATGGGAGAGACCCAGTACTTC. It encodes CASSSGTSMGETQYF.

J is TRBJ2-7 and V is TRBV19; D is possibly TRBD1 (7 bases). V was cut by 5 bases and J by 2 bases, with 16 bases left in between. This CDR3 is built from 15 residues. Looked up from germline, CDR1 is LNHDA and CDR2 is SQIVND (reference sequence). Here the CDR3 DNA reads TGTGCCAGTAGTTGGGGAACAGGGGAGGCCTACGAGCAGTACTTC. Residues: CASSWGTGEAYEQYF.

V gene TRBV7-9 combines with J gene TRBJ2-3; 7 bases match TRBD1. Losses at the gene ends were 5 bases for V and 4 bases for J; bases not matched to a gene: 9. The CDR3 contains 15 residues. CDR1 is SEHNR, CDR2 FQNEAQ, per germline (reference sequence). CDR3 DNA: TGTGCCAGCAGCCCCAAAGGGGGCAGAGCAGATACGCAGTATTTT. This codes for CASSPKGGRADTQYF.

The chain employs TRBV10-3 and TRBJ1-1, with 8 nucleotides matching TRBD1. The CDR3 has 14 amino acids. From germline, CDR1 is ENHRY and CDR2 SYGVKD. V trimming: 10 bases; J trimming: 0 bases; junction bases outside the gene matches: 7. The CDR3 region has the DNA TGTGCCACCAGGACAGGGATGATGAACACTGAAGCTTTCTTT. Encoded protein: CATRTGMMNTEAFF.

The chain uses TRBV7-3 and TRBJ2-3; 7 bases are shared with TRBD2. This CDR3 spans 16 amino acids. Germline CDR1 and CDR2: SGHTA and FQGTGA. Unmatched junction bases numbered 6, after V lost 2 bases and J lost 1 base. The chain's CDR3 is CASSLYGSGGTDTQYF. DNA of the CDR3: TGTGCCAGCAGCTTATACGGGAGCGGGGGCACAGATACGCAGTATTTT.

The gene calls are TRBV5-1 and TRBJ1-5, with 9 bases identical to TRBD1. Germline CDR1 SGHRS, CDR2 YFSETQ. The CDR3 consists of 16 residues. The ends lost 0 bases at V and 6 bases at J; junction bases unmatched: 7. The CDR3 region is CASSLAGTGMGQPQHF. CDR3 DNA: TGCGCCAGCAGCTTGGCCGGGACAGGGATGGGTCAGCCCCAGCATTTT.

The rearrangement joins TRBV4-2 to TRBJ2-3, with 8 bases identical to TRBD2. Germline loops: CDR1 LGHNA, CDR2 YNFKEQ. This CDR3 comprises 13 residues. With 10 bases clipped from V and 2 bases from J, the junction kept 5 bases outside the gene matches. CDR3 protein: CATLAGDTDTQYF. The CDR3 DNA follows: TGTGCCACCCTAGCGGGTGACACAGATACGCAGTATTTT.

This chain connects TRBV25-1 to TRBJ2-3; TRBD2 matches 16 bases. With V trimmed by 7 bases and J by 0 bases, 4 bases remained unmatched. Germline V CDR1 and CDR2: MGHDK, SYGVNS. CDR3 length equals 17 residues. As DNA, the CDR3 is TGTGCCAGCACGGGACTAGCGGGAGGGCCAAGCACAGATACGCAGTATTTT. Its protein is CASTGLAGGPSTDTQYF.

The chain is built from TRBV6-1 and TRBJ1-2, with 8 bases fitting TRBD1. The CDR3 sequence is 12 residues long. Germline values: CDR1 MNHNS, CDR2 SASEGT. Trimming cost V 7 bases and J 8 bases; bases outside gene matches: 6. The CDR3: CASTTGVHGYTF. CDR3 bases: TGTGCCAGCACGACAGGGGTTCACGGCTACACCTTC.

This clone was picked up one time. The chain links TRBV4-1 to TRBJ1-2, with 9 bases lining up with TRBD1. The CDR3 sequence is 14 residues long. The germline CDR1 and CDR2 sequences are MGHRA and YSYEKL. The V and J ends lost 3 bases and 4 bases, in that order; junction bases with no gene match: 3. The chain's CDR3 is CASSHTGGRYGYTF. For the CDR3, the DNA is TGCGCCAGCAGCCACACAGGGGGCCGCTATGGCTACACCTTC.

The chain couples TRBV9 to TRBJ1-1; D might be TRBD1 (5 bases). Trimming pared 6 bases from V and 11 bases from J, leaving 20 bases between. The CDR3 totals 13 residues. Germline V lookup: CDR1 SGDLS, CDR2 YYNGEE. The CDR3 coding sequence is TGTGCCAGCACCCCATCCTCGGGGGGTCTGGCTTTCTTT. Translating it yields CASTPSSGGLAFF. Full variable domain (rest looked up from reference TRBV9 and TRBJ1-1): DSGVTQTPKHLITATGQRVTLRCSPRSGDLSVYWYQQSLDQGLQFLIQYYNGEERAKGNILERFSAQQFPDLHSELNLSSLELGDSALYFCASTPSSGGLAFFGQGTRLTVV.